This section outlines one TCR beta chain sequence together with its context. The data were obtained in a study of cytomegalovirus exposure and HLA in healthy donors. This CDR3 has 12 amino acids. The V and J ends lost 0 bases and 4 bases respectively, with 3 bases between them. The germline gives CDR1 SGDLS, CDR2 YYNGEE. The PCR made use of 60 Vbeta and 13 Jbeta primers. Sequencing was performed with immunoSEQ multiplex PCR; in TCRdb, only in-frame clones are kept and a portion is missing. The sample includes some 97,000 clones, about 68% of them seen just once. This chain links TRBV9 with TRBJ2-3; D unresolved. The source is a male donor in good health and CMV-seropositive. Sample: PBMCs. CDR3 protein: CASSVASDTQYF. In nucleotides, the CDR3 is TGTGCCAGCAGCGTAGCCTCAGATACGCAGTATTTT.